Each of the 2 T cell receptor beta chains below was sequenced from the same sample in a study of radiotherapy plus CTLA-4 blockade in lung cancer. This table comes from immunoSEQ multiplex PCR, and its TCRdb copy is limited to in-frame clones, with some not included. Of roughly 51,000 clones listed, around 88% are singletons. The specimen was peripheral blood, collected from a patient treated with radiotherapy plus ipilimumab. All receptors derive from a human donor with non-small cell lung cancer that progressed on radiotherapy plus ipilimumab. Some clones in this sample may be carry-over from other donors' samples.

This clone has just one count. The rearrangement joins TRBV29-1 to TRBJ2-7, with D unresolved. From germline, CDR1 is SQVTM and CDR2 ANQGSEA. This CDR3 contains 13 residues. V was cut by 5 bases and J by 0 bases, with 11 bases left in between. In DNA form, the CDR3 reads TGCAGCGTTCAACAGTACCTCTCCTACGAGCAGTACTTC. Amino acid sequence: CSVQQYLSYEQYF.

This chain links TRBV7-9 with TRBJ1-5; D uncertain. Trimming removed 4 bases at V and 5 bases at J, with 15 bases between. Germline-derived CDR1 and CDR2 are SEHNR and FQNEAQ (reference sequence). The CDR3 spans 15 residues. The CDR3 coding sequence is TGTGCCAGCAGCTCCGGGTTTGGGAGGGATCAGCCCCAGCATTTT. Its protein is CASSSGFGRDQPQHF.